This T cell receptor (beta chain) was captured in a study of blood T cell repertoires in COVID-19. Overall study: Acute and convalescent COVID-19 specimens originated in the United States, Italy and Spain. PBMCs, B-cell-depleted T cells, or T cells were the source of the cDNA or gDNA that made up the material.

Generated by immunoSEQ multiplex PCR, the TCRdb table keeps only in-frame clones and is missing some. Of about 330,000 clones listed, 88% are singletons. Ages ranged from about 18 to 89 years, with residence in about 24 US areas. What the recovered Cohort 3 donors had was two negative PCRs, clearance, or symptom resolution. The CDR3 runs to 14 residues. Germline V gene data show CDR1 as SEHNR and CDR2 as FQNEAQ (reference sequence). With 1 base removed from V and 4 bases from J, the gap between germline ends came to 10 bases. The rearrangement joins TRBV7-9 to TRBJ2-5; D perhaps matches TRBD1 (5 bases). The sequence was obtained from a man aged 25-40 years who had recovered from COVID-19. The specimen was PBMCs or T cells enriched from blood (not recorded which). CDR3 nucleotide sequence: TGTGCCAGCAGCTTAGTGGGGCCCGGAGAGACCCAGTACTTC. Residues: CASSLVGPGETQYF.